These 12 T cell receptor beta chains originate from one sample sequenced in a study of patients with pleural tuberculosis (dated by TCRdb to about 2014). Sequencing instrument: Illumina Genome Analyzer IIx. TCRdb trimmed public reads at Q25 via fastp, called clones via MiXCR and kept in-frame beta chains. Here each entry gathers all rows of one CDR3 protein and keeps the most common genes and DNA. A total of about 29,000 distinct CDR3 sequences appear in this sample, about 18% of them only once. The ten largest clones represent roughly 3.6% of the sample. The sequenced material came from peripheral blood. These receptors were obtained from a human donor with pleural tuberculosis.

Worth noting for this clonotype: With a much larger clone just one base away, this may be a read error. The rearrangement joins TRBV3-1 to TRBJ2-5; the D is unclear. Germline V CDR1 and CDR2: LGHDT, YNNKEL (reference sequence). CDR3 length: 13 residues. CDR3 coding DNA: TGTGCCAGCAGCCAAGGCTGGCAAGAGGCCCAGTACTTC. Amino acid sequence: CASSQGWQEAQYF.

This clonotype came up many times. The CDR3 DNA reads TGTGCCAGCCGACAGGACCAACTCACCGGGGAGCTGTTTTTT. Its protein product is CASRQDQLTGELFF. The V call is TRBV27, the J call TRBJ2-2, with D possibly TRBD1 on 6 matching bases. V gave up 8 bases and J gave up 4 bases, with 14 bases separating them. The CDR3 has 14 amino acids. Germline V lookup: CDR1 MNHEY, CDR2 SMNVEV (reference sequence).

This clonotype has at least ten counts. The J gene is TRBJ1-2, the V gene TRBV27; no reliable D call. In germline, CDR1 is MNHEY, CDR2 SMNVEV (reference sequence). The germline V and J ends were trimmed by 5 bases and 4 bases, with 17 bases remaining between them. This CDR3 spans 15 amino acids. CDR3 loop: CASSLTENSLYGYTF. Here the CDR3 DNA reads TGTGCCAGCAGTCTGACTGAGAACTCCCTCTATGGCTACACCTTC.

This clonotype was recorded a few times. The chain combines TRBV12-3 or TRBV12-4 with TRBJ2-7; the D gene is possibly TRBD1 (6 bases). Trimming removed 1 base from V and 5 bases from J, with 21 bases in between. The CDR3 extends over 17 amino acids. The chain's CDR3 is CASSLGETGMPPDEQYF. The CDR3 nucleotides are TGTGCCAGCAGTTTAGGAGAAACAGGGATGCCCCCCGACGAGCAGTACTTC.

This clonotype appeared many times. The rearrangement uses TRBV7-2 and TRBJ2-3; D is ambiguous. Trimming took 2 bases from V and 5 from J, leaving 5 bases between them. The CDR3 consists of 12 residues. CDR1 SGHTA and CDR2 FQGNSA come from the germline V gene. The CDR3 here is CASSLLGDTQYF. CDR3 DNA: TGTGCCAGCAGCTTACTGGGAGATACGCAGTATTTT.

This clonotype was found a few times. The V gene is TRBV30, the J gene TRBJ2-7; possibly TRBD1 or TRBD2 for D (5 bases each). CDR1 is GTSNPN and CDR2 is SVGIG in the germline V gene (reference sequence). This CDR3 has 13 residues. Trimming cost V 1 base and J 4 bases, with 11 bases left between them. The CDR3 DNA is TGTGCCTGGAGTGGACCCGAGGGGTACGAGCAGTACTTC. Its translation is CAWSGPEGYEQYF. The whole variable domain, filled in from reference TRBV30 and TRBJ2-7, reads SQTIHQWPATLVQPVGSPLSLECTVEGTSNPNLYWYRQAAGRGLQLLFYSVGIGQISSEVPQNLSASRPQDRQFILSSKKLLLSDSGFYLCAWSGPEGYEQYFGPGTRLTVT.

This chain connects TRBV20-1 to TRBJ2-1; perhaps TRBD1 as D (5 bases). The J call may not be correct, given that the DNA end is closer to TRBJ2-7. The V gene's germline CDR1 is DFQATT and CDR2 SNEGSKA (reference sequence). The CDR3 sequence is 14 residues long. Written as DNA, the CDR3 is TGCAGTGCTGGATCAGGGTACCCCAACAATGAGCAGTACTTC. This sequence encodes CSAGSGYPNNEQYF.

This sequence joins TRBV9 and TRBJ2-7, with D possibly matching TRBD1 (5 bases). The CDR3 runs to 13 residues. The V gene's germline CDR1 is SGDLS and CDR2 YYNGEE. With 0 bases removed from V and 6 bases from J, the gap between germline ends came to 10 bases. The CDR3 here is CASSVGGRSEQYF. CDR3 DNA sequence: TGTGCCAGCAGCGTAGGGGGCAGGAGCGAGCAGTACTTC.

This clonotype was detected many times. V is TRBV2 and J is TRBJ1-5, with D tentatively TRBD1 (5 bases). Looked up from germline, CDR1 is SNHLY and CDR2 is FYNNEI. CDR3 length equals 13 residues. Trimming left V 7 bases short and J 5 bases short, with 12 bases between. The CDR3 reads CASTGISHQPQHF. The DNA for the CDR3 is TGTGCCAGCACAGGGATAAGTCATCAGCCCCAGCATTTT.

This clonotype was seen many times. This sequence joins TRBV28 and TRBJ2-7; 8 bases are shared with TRBD2. CDR3 length: 18 residues. Per the germline V gene, CDR1 is MDHEN and CDR2 is SYDVKM. V gave up 5 bases and J gave up 3 bases; unmatched junction bases: 18. The CDR3 loop is CASSPGGPIRWGNYEQYF. DNA of the CDR3: TGTGCCAGCAGTCCGGGGGGGCCTATTCGTTGGGGAAACTACGAGCAGTACTTC.

This clonotype has at least ten counts. The rearrangement uses TRBV7-9 and TRBJ2-7; maybe TRBD2 (6 bases). The germline V gene encodes CDR1 SEHNR and CDR2 FQNEAQ (reference sequence). The CDR3 extends over 16 amino acids. V lost 6 bases and J 2 bases, leaving 20 bases between the germline ends. Written as DNA, the CDR3 is TGTGCCAGCAGACCCTCTAGCGCACCCTCTACCTACGAGCAGTACTTC. Protein: CASRPSSAPSTYEQYF.

Ten or more counts support this clonotype. This chain uses TRBV3-1 with TRBJ2-5; D uncertain. Between the trimmed V and J ends, which lost 6 bases and 5 bases, there was a span of 13 bases. Germline CDR1 and CDR2: LGHDT and YNNKEL (reference sequence). The CDR3 sequence is 13 residues long. The CDR3 here is CASRTPNRETQYF. CDR3 sequence (DNA): TGTGCCAGCAGAACCCCCAACCGTGAGACCCAGTACTTC.